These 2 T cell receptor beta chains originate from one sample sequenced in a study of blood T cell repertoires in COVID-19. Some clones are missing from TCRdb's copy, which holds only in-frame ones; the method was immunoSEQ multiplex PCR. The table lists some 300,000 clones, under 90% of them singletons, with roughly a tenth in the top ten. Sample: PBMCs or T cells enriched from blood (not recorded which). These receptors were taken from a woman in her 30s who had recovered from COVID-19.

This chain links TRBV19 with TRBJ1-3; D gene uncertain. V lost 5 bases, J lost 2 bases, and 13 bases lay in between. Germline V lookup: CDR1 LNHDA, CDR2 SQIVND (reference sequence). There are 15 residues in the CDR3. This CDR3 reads CASSPTGVPGNTIYF. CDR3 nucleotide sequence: TGTGCCAGTAGTCCCACCGGGGTCCCTGGAAACACCATATATTTT.

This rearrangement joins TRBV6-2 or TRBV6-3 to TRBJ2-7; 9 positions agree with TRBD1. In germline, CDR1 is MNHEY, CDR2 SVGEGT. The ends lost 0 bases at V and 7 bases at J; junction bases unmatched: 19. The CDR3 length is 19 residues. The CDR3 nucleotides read TGTGCCAGCAGTTACTCGGGATTTATCCAGGGACAGGGATGGAGAGAGCAGTACTTC. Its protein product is CASSYSGFIQGQGWREQYF.